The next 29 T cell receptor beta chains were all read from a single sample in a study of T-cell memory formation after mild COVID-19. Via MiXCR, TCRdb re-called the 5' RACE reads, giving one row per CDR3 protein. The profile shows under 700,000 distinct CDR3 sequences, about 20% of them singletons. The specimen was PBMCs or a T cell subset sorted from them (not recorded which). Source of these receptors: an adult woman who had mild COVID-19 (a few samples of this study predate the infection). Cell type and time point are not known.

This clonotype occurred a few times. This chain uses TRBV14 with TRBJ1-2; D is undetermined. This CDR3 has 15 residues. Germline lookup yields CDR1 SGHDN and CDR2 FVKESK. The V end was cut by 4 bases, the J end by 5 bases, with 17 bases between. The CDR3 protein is CASSPARSETYGYTF. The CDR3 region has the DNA TGTGCCAGCAGCCCAGCCAGATCAGAAACTTATGGCTACACCTTC.

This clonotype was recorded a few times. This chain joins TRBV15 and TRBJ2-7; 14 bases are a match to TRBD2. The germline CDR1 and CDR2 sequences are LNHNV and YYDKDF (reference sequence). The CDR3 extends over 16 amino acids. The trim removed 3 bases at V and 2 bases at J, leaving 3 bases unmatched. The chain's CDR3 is CATSRRLAGGTYEQYF. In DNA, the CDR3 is TGTGCCACCAGCAGGCGACTAGCGGGAGGGACCTACGAGCAGTACTTC.

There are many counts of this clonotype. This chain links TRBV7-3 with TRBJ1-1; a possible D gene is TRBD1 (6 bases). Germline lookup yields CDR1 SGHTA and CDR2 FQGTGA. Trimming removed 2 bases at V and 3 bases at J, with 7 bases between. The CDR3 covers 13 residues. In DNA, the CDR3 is TGTGCCAGCAGCTTATCAGGGGACACTGAAGCTTTCTTT. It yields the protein CASSLSGDTEAFF.

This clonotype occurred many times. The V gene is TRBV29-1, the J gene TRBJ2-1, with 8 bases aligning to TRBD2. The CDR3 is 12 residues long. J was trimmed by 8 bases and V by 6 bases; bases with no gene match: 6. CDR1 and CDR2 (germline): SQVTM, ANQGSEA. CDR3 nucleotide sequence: TGCAGCGTGGGACTAGGGGTCCATGAGCAGTTCTTC. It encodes CSVGLGVHEQFF.

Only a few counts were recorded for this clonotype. The CDR3 region is CASSRDRGYNQPQHF. The CDR3, as DNA: TGTGCCAGCAGTCGGGACAGGGGTTACAATCAGCCCCAGCATTTT. The chain has TRBV11-2 and TRBJ1-5; TRBD1 matches at 10 bases. The germline gives CDR1 SGHAT, CDR2 FQNNGV. V lost 6 bases to trimming and J lost 3 bases; unmatched junction nucleotides: 5. The CDR3 has 15 amino acids.

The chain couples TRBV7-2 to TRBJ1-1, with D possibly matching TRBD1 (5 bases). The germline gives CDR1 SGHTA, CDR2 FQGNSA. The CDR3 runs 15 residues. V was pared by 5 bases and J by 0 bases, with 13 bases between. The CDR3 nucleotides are TGTGCCAGCAGCCTGGGAGGGGCTATGAACACTGAAGCTTTCTTT. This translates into CASSLGGAMNTEAFF.

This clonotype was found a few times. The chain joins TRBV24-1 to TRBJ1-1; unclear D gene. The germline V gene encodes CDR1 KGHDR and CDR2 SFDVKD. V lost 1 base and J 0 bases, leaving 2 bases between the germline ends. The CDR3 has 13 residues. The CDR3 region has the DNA TGTGCCACCAGTGATTTCTTGAACACTGAAGCTTTCTTT. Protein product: CATSDFLNTEAFF.

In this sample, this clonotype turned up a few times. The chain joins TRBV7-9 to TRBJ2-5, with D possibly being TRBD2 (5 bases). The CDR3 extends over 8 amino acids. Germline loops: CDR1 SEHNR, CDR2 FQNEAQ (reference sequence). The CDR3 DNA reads TGTCCGGGGGAGACCCAGTACTTC. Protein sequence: CPGETQYF.

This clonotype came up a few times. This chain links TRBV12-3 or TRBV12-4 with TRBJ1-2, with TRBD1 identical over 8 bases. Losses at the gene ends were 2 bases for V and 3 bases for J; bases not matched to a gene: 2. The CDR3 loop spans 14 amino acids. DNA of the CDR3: TGTGCCAGCAGTTTACAGGGGGCGCACTATGGCTACACCTTC. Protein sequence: CASSLQGAHYGYTF.

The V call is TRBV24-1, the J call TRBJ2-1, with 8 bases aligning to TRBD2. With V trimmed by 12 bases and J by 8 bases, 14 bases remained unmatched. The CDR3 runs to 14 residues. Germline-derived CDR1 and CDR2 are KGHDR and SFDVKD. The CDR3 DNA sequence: TGTGCCTCCGGGGGGGAGGGAGACTGGGATGAGCAGTTCTTC. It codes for CASGGEGDWDEQFF.

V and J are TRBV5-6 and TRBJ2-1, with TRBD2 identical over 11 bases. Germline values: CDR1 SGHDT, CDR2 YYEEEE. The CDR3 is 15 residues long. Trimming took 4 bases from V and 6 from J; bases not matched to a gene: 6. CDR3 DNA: TGTGCCAGCAGCAGTGGACTAGCGGGCTTCAATGAGCAGTTCTTC. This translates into CASSSGLAGFNEQFF.

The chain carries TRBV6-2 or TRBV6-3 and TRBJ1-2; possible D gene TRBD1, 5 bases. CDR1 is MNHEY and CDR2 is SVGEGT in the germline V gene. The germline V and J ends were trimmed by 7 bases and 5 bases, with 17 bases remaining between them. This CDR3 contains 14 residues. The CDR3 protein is CASTPSDTSYGYTF. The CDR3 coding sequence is TGTGCCAGCACTCCCTCGGACACCTCTTATGGCTACACCTTC.

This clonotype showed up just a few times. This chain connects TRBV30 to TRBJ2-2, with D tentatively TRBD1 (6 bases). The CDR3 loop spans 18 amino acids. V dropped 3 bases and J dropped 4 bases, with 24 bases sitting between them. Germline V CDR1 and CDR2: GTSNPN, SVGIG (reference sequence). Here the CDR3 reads CAWSGLLGHRAATGELFF. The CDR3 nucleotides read TGTGCCTGGAGCGGACTTCTTGGTCACAGGGCTGCCACCGGGGAGCTGTTTTTT.

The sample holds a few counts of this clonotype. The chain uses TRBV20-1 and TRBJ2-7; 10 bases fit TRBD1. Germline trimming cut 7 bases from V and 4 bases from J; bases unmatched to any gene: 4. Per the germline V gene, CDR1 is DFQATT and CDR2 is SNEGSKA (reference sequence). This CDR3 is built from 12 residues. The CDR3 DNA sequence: TGCAGTGTGGGACAGGGGAAGTACGAGCAGTACTTC. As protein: CSVGQGKYEQYF.

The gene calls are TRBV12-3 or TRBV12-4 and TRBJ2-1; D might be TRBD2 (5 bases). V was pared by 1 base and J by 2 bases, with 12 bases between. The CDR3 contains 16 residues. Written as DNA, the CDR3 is TGTGCCAGCAGTTTAGTCGGGCGGGCCCCCTACAATGAGCAGTTCTTC. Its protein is CASSLVGRAPYNEQFF.

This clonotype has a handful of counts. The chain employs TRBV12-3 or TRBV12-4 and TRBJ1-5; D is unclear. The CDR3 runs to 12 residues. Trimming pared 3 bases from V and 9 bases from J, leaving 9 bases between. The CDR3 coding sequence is TGTGCCAGCAGTTTGGAGGGAGGGCCCCAGCATTTT. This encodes CASSLEGGPQHF.

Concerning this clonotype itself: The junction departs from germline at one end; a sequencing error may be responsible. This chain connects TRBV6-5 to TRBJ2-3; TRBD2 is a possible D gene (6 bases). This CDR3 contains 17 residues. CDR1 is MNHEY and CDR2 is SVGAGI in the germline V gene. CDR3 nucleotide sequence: TGTGCAAGCAGACTACACGGTCGCGGGGCTAGCACAGATACGCAGTATTTT. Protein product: CASRLHGRGASTDTQYF.

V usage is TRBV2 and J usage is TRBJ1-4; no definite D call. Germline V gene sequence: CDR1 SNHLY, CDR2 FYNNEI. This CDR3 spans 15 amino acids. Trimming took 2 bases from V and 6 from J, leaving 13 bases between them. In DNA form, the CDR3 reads TGTGCCAGCAGTGAATGGCCCCGGGAAGATGAAAAACTGTTTTTT. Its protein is CASSEWPREDEKLFF.

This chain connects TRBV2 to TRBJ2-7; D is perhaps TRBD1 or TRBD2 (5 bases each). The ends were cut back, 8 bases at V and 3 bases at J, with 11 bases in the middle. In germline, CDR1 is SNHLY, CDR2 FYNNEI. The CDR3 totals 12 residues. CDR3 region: CASLGDVYEQYF. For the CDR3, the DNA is TGTGCCAGCCTCGGGGACGTCTACGAGCAGTACTTC. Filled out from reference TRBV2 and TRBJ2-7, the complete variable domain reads EPEVTQTPSHQVTQMGQEVILRCVPISNHLYFYWYRQILGQKVEFLVSFYNNEISEKSEIFDDQFSVERPDGSNFTLKIRSTKLEDSAMYFCASLGDVYEQYFGPGTRLTVT.

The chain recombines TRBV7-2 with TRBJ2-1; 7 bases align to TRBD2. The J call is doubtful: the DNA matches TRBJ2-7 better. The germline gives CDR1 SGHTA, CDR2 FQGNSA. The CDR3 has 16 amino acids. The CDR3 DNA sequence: TGTGCCAGCAGCTTGGCCATAGCGGGCGCCTCCTACGAGCAGTACTTC. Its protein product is CASSLAIAGASYEQYF.

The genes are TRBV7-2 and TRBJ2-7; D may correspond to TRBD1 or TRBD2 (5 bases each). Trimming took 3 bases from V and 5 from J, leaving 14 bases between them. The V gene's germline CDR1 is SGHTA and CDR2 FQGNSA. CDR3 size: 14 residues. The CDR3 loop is CASSFVPGRDEQYF. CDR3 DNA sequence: TGTGCCAGCAGCTTCGTCCCGGGACGGGACGAGCAGTACTTC.

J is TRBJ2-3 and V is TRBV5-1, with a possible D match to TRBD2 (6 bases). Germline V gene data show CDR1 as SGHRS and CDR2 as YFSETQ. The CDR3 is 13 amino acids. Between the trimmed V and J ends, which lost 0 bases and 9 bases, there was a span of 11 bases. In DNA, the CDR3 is TGCGCCAGCAGCTTGGACGGGGGACCAACGCAGTATTTT. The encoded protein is CASSLDGGPTQYF.

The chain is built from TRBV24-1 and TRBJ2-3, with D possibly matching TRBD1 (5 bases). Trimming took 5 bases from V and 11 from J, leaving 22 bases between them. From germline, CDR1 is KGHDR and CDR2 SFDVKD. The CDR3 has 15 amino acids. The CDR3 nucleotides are TGTGCCACCAGTGTCCGTTGGCAGGGCACAGATCAGCAGTATTTT. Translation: CATSVRWQGTDQQYF.

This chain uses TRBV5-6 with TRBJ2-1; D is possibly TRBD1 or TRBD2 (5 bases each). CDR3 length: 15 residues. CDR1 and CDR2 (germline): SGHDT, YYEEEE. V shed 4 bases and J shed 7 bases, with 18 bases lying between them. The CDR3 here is CASSGRGQLGNEQFF. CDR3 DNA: TGTGCCAGCAGCGGCCGGGGCCAACTGGGGAATGAGCAGTTCTTC.

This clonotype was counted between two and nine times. The CDR3 DNA reads TGTGCCAGCAGTTTTGGGGCCCTGGGCGCCTACGAGCAGTACTTC. The encoded protein is CASSFGALGAYEQYF. The chain carries TRBV6-5 and TRBJ2-7, with D perhaps matching TRBD1 (5 bases). CDR3 length equals 15 residues. Trimming pared 4 bases from V and 2 bases from J, leaving 15 bases between. The germline gives CDR1 MNHEY, CDR2 SVGAGI.

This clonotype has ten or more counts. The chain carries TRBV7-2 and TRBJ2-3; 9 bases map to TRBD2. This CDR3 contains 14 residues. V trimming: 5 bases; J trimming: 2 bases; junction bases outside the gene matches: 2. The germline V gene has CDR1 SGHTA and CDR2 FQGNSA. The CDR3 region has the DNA TGTGCCAGCAGCCGCGGGGGGGCCACAGATACGCAGTATTTT. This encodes CASSRGGATDTQYF.

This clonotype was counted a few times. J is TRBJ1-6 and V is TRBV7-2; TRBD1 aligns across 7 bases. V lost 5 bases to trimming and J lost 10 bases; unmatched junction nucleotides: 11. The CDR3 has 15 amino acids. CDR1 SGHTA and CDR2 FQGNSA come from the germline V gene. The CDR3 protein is CASSPVHRGGSPLHF. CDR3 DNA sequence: TGTGCCAGCAGCCCGGTCCACAGGGGTGGGTCACCCCTCCACTTT.

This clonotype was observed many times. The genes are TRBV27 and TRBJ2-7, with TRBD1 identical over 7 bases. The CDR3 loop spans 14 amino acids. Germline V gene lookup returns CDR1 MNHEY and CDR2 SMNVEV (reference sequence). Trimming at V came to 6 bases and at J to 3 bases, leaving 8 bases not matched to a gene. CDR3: CASSVSGQNYEQYF. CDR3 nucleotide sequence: TGTGCCAGCAGCGTATCGGGACAGAACTACGAGCAGTACTTC.

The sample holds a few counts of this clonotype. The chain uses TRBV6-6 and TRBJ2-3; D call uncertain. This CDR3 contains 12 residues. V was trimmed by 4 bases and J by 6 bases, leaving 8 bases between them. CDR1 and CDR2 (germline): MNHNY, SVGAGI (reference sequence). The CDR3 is CASSFVRDTQYF. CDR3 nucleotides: TGTGCCAGCAGTTTCGTACGGGATACGCAGTATTTT.